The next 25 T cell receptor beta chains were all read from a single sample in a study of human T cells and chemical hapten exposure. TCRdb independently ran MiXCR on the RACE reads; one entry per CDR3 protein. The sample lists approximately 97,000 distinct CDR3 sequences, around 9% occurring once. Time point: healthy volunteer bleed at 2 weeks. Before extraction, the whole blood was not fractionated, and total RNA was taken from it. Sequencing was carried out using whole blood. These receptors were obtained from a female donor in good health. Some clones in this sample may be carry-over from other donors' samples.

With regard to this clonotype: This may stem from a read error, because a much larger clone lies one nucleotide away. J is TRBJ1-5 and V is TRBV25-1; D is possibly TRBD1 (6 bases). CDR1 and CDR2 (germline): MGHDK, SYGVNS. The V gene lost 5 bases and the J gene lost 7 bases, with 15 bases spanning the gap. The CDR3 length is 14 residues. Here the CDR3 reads CASSKRGAGQPQHF. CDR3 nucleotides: TGTGCCAGCAGTAAAAGGGGGGCGGGCCAGCCCCAGCATTTT.

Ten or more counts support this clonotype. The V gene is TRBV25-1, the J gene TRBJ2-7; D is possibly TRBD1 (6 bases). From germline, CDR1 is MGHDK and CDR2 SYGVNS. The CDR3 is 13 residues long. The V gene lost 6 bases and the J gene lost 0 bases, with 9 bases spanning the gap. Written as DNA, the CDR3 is TGTGCCAGCAGAGTGGACAGCTCCTACGAGCAGTACTTC. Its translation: CASRVDSSYEQYF.

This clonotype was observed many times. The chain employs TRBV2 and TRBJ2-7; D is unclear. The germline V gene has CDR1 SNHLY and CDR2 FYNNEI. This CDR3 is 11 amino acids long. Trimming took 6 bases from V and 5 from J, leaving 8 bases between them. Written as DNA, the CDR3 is TGTGCCAGCAGACTGACCCACGAGCAGTACTTC. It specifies CASRLTHEQYF.

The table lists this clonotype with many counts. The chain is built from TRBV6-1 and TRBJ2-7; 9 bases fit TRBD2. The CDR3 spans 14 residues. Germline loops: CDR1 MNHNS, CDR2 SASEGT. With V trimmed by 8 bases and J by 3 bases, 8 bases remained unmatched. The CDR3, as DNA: TGTGCCAGCGAAGGACTAGCGTTCGACTACGAGCAGTACTTC. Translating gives CASEGLAFDYEQYF.

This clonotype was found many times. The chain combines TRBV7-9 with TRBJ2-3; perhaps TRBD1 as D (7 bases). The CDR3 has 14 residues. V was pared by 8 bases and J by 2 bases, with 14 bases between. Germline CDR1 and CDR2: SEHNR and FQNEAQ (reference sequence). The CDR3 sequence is CASDGGTVTDTQYF. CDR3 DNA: TGTGCCAGCGATGGGGGGACAGTCACAGATACGCAGTATTTT.

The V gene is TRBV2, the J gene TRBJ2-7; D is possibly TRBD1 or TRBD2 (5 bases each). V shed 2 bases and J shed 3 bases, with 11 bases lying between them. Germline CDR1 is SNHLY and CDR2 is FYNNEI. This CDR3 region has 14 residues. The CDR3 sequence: CASSEQGALYEQYF. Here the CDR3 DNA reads TGTGCCAGCAGTGAACAGGGAGCCCTCTACGAGCAGTACTTC.

The CDR3 region has the DNA TGCAGTGCTGAGGCAGGTCGAGGGACTGAAGCTTTCTTT. Translating gives CSAEAGRGTEAFF. The V gene is TRBV20-1, the J gene TRBJ1-1; D not resolved. The CDR3 contains 13 residues. Germline V lookup: CDR1 DFQATT, CDR2 SNEGSKA (reference sequence). V lost 5 bases, J lost 5 bases, and 15 bases lay in between.

The CDR3 loop reads CAWSRSGVNEQFF. CDR3 bases: TGTGCCTGGAGTCGAAGTGGGGTCAATGAGCAGTTCTTC. This rearrangement joins TRBV30 to TRBJ2-1; no clear D. V was trimmed by 2 bases and J by 6 bases, leaving 11 bases between them. Germline V gene data show CDR1 as GTSNPN and CDR2 as SVGIG (reference sequence). The CDR3 length is 13 residues.

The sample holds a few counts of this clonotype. The CDR3 DNA reads as TGTGCCTGGAGTTGGGGCCAGGGCCAGCCCCAGCATTTT. It yields the protein CAWSWGQGQPQHF. The chain has TRBV30 and TRBJ1-5, with D possibly being TRBD1 (5 bases). V lost 2 bases and J lost 7, with 12 bases in between. Germline CDR1 and CDR2: GTSNPN and SVGIG (reference sequence). The CDR3 consists of 13 residues.

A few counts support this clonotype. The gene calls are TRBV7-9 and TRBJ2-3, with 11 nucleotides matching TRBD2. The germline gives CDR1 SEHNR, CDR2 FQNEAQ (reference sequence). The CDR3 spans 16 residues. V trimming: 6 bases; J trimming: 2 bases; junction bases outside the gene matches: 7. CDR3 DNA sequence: TGTGCCAGCAGGCCCGGGACTAGCGGCATCACAGATACGCAGTATTTT. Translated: CASRPGTSGITDTQYF.

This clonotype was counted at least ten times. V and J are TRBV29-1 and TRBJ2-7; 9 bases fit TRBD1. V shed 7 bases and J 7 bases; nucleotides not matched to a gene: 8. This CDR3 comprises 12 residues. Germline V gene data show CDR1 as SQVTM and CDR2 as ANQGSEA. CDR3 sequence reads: CSAGTGKVEQYF. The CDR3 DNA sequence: TGCAGCGCCGGGACAGGGAAAGTGGAGCAGTACTTC.

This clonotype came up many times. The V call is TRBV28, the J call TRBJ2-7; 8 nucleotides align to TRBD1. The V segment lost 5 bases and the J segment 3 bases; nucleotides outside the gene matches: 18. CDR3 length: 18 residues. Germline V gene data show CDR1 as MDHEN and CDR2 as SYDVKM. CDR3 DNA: TGTGCCAGCAGTGCAAACCCCCCGACCGGGACAGGCCACTACGAGCAGTACTTC. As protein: CASSANPPTGTGHYEQYF.

The CDR3 DNA follows: TGCGCCAGCAGCTGGAAACCTAACACCGGGGAGCTGTTTTTT. This encodes CASSWKPNTGELFF. This chain joins TRBV5-1 and TRBJ2-2; D gene unclear. The CDR3 covers 14 residues. With 3 bases removed from V and 2 bases from J, the gap between germline ends came to 8 bases. Germline CDR1 is SGHRS and CDR2 is YFSETQ. Supplemented by reference TRBV5-1 and TRBJ2-2, the full variable domain reads KAGVTQTPRYLIKTRGQQVTLSCSPISGHRSVSWYQQTPGQGLQFLFEYFSETQRNKGNFPGRFSGRQFSNSRSEMNVSTLELGDSALYLCASSWKPNTGELFFGEGSRLTVL.

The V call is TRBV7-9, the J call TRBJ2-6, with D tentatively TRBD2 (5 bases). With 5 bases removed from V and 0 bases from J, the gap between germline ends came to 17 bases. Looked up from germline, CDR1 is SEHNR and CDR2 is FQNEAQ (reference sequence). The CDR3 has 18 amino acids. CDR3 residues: CASSPRRGRLSGANVLTF. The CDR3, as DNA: TGTGCCAGCAGCCCGAGACGGGGTCGTCTCTCTGGGGCCAACGTCCTGACTTTC. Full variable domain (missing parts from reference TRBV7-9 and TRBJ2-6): DTGVSQNPRHKITKRGQNVTFRCDPISEHNRLYWYRQTLGQGPEFLTYFQNEAQLEKSRLLSDRFSAERPKGSFSTLEIQRTEQGDSAMYLCASSPRRGRLSGANVLTFGAGSRLTVL.

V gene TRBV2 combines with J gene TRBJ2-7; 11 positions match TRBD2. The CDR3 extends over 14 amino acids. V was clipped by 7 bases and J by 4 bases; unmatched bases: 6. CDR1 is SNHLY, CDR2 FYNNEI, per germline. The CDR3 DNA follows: TGTGCCAGCATAGAGACTAGCGGGAAGTACGAGCAGTACTTC. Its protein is CASIETSGKYEQYF.

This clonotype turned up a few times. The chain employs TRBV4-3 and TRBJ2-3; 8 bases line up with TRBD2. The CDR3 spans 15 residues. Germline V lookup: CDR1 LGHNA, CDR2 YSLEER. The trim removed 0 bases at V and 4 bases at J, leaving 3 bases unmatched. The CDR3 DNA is TGCGCCAGCAGCCAAGAGTGGACTAGCCCAGATACGCAGTATTTT. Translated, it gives CASSQEWTSPDTQYF.

The CDR3 DNA follows: TGCGCCAGCAGTGAGGCGACCGCAGGGATAATAGGTGAAGCTTTCTTT. Residues: CASSEATAGIIGEAFF. The chain joins TRBV10-2 to TRBJ1-1; tentatively, D is TRBD1 (5 bases). V lost 2 bases and J 7 bases, leaving 20 bases between the germline ends. There are 16 residues in the CDR3. CDR1 WSHSY and CDR2 SAAADI come from the germline V gene.

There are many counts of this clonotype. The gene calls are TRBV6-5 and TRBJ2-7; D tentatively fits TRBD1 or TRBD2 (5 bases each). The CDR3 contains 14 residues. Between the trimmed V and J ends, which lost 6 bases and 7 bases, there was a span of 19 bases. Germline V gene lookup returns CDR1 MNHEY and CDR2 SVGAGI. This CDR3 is CASRGENSWGEQYF. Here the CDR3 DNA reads TGTGCCAGCAGGGGGGAGAATTCTTGGGGGGAGCAGTACTTC.

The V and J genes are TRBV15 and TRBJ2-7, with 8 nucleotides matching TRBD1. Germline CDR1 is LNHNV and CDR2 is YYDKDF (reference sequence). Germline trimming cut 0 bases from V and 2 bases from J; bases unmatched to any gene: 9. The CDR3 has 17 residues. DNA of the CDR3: TGTGCCACCAGCAGAGATCAAAGACAGGGGTTAACCTACGAGCAGTACTTC. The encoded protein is CATSRDQRQGLTYEQYF. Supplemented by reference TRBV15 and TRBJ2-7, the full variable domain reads DAMVIQNPRYQVTQFGKPVTLSCSQTLNHNVMYWYQQKSSQAPKLLFHYYDKDFNNEADTPDNFQSRRPNTSFCFLDIRSPGLGDTAMYLCATSRDQRQGLTYEQYFGPGTRLTVT.

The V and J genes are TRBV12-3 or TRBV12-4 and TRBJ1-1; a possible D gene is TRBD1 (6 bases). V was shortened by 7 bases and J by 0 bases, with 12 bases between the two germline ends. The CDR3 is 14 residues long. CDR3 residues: CASTPGQMNTEAFF. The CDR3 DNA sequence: TGTGCCAGCACGCCGGGACAAATGAACACTGAAGCTTTCTTT.

CDR3 nucleotide sequence: TGTGCCAGCAGCCCCGACCGGGACAGAGAAGCTTTCTTT. Translating gives CASSPDRDREAFF. The chain uses TRBV7-3 and TRBJ1-1; the match to TRBD1 covers 7 bases. V lost 5 bases to trimming and J lost 8 bases; unmatched junction nucleotides: 8. Germline CDR1 is SGHTA and CDR2 is FQGTGA. This CDR3 spans 13 amino acids.

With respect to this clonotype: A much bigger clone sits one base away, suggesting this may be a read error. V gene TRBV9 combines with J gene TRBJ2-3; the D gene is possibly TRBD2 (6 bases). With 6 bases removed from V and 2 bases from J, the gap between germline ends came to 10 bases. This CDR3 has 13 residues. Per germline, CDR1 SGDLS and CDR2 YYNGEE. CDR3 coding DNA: TGTGCCAGCAAACGGGGGACCACAGATACGCAGTATTTT. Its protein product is CASKRGTTDTQYF.

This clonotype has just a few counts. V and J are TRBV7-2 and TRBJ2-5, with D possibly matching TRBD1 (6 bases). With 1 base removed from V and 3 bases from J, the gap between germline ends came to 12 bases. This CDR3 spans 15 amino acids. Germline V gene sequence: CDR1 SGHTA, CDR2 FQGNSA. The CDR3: CASSLGTASEETQYF. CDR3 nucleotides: TGTGCCAGCAGCTTAGGGACAGCCTCCGAAGAGACCCAGTACTTC.

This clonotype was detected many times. CDR3 nucleotides: TGTGCCAGCGGGCCCGGGGAAGCTTTCTTT. This gives the protein CASGPGEAFF. This rearrangement joins TRBV9 to TRBJ1-1; D is undetermined. Trimming pared 7 bases from V and 8 bases from J, leaving 9 bases between. Germline lookup yields CDR1 SGDLS and CDR2 YYNGEE. This CDR3 comprises 10 residues.

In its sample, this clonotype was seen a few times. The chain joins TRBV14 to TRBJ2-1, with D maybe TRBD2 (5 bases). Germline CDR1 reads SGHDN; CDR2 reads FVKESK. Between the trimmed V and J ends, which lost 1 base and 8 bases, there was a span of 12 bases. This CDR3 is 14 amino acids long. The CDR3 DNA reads TGTGCCAGCAGCCAAGGTCTTAAGAGGGATGAGCAGTTCTTC. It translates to CASSQGLKRDEQFF.